These 11 T cell receptor beta chains share one sample of origin, sequenced in a study of T cell changes during pregnancy in multiple sclerosis. This table comes from immunoSEQ multiplex PCR, and its TCRdb copy is limited to in-frame clones, with some not included. Of more than 80,000 clones detected, around 93% appear once; the ten largest clones hold around 1.5%. The starting material was peripheral blood, obtained after pregnancy. The receptors were gathered from a female donor with multiple sclerosis, enrolled in a pregnancy study.

The gene calls are TRBV19 and TRBJ2-1, with 7 bases fitting TRBD2. After removal of 3 bases from V and 7 bases from J, the junction contained 9 bases not matched to a gene. This CDR3 comprises 15 residues. CDR1 and CDR2 from the germline V gene are LNHDA and SQIVND (reference sequence). The CDR3: CASSIPGGEANEQFF. The DNA of the CDR3 is TGTGCCAGTAGTATTCCGGGAGGCGAAGCAAATGAGCAGTTCTTC.

V usage is TRBV5-1 and J usage is TRBJ1-2, with D maybe TRBD1 (6 bases). V was pared by 8 bases and J by 7 bases, with 12 bases between. CDR3 size: 11 residues. The germline CDR1 and CDR2 sequences are SGHRS and YFSETQ. This chain's CDR3 is CASQGQGGYTF. CDR3 DNA sequence: TGCGCCAGTCAGGGGCAAGGTGGCTACACCTTC.

V usage is TRBV5-6 and J usage is TRBJ2-5; 14 bases align to TRBD2. CDR3 size: 17 residues. The trim removed 4 bases at V and 2 bases at J, leaving 7 bases unmatched. The germline CDR1 and CDR2 sequences are SGHDT and YYEEEE. The CDR3 is CASSPRLAGGRQETQYF. CDR3 bases: TGTGCCAGCAGCCCTAGACTAGCGGGGGGGAGACAAGAGACCCAGTACTTC.

The rearrangement joins TRBV9 to TRBJ1-3; 8 nucleotides align to TRBD1. This CDR3 contains 16 residues. V trimming: 0 bases; J trimming: 0 bases; junction bases outside the gene matches: 2. Germline V lookup: CDR1 SGDLS, CDR2 YYNGEE. Here the CDR3 DNA reads TGTGCCAGCAGCGTAGTTGGACAGGGCTCTGGAAACACCATATATTTT. It translates to CASSVVGQGSGNTIYF.

V and J are TRBV21-1 and TRBJ2-7; no check of the table's D call, TRBD2, against the DNA was made. TRBV21-1 has pseudogene status. The CDR3 totals 15 residues. The CDR3 DNA follows: TGTGCCTCCAGCAACGAGCGGGAACATTCCTACGAGCAGTACTTC. Translation: CASSNEREHSYEQYF.

The CDR3 DNA sequence: TGTGCCAGCAGCGTGGGCCAGGGAATAGAGGAAAAACTGTTTTTT. Its protein product is CASSVGQGIEEKLFF. The chain recombines TRBV11-2 with TRBJ1-4, with D maybe TRBD1 (5 bases). Germline CDR1 reads SGHAT; CDR2 reads FQNNGV. V was cut by 5 bases and J by 8 bases, with 18 bases left in between. The CDR3 is 15 residues long.

This CDR3 reads CASSLGRLYEQYF. As DNA, the CDR3 is TGTGCCAGCAGCCTTGGCAGACTCTACGAGCAGTACTTC. The chain recombines TRBV11-1 with TRBJ2-7, with D uncertain. Trimming stripped 5 bases from V and 3 bases from J, with 11 bases between. The CDR3 sequence is 13 residues long. Per the germline V gene, CDR1 is SGHAT and CDR2 is FQDESV (reference sequence).

Only one count was recorded for this clone. The genes are TRBV7-3 and TRBJ1-2, with a weak D call TRBD1 (6 bases). The ends were cut back, 4 bases at V and 3 bases at J, with 6 bases in the middle. Germline CDR1 is SGHTA and CDR2 is FQGTGA. This CDR3 has 12 residues. CDR3 sequence: CASSSGDYGYTF. The DNA of the CDR3 is TGTGCCAGCAGCTCAGGGGACTATGGCTACACCTTC.

The chain is built from TRBV19 and TRBJ2-5, with D unresolved. CDR3 length: 13 residues. In germline, CDR1 is LNHDA, CDR2 SQIVND (reference sequence). Trimming took 4 bases from V and 0 from J, leaving 6 bases between them. For the CDR3, the DNA is TGTGCCAGTAGTACCCGGTACCAAGAGACCCAGTACTTC. Translated: CASSTRYQETQYF.

The V call is TRBV19, the J call TRBJ2-1, with D maybe TRBD2 (6 bases). The CDR3 has 14 residues. The V end was cut by 5 bases, the J end by 8 bases, with 16 bases between. Germline loops: CDR1 LNHDA, CDR2 SQIVND (reference sequence). The CDR3 loop is CASSETGVGYEQFF. The CDR3 DNA is TGTGCCAGTAGTGAAACGGGGGTAGGCTATGAGCAGTTCTTC. Filled out from reference TRBV19 and TRBJ2-1, the complete variable domain reads DGGITQSPKYLFRKEGQNVTLSCEQNLNHDAMYWYRQDPGQGLRLIYYSQIVNDFQKGDIAEGYSVSREKKESFPLTVTSAQKNPTAFYLCASSETGVGYEQFFGPGTRLTVL.

This chain links TRBV25-1 with TRBJ1-4; 8 positions agree with TRBD1. Trimming cost V 6 bases and J 5 bases; bases outside gene matches: 5. Germline assignment: CDR1 MGHDK and CDR2 SYGVNS. The CDR3 runs 14 residues. The CDR3 nucleotides are TGTGCCAGCAGCAACAGGGGGACAAATGAAAAACTGTTTTTT. Residues: CASSNRGTNEKLFF.